This entry features one T cell receptor (beta chain) sequence. The antigen is unknown. Data came from immunoSEQ multiplex PCR; TCRdb stores just in-frame clones and leaves some out. The data contain approximately 400,000 clones, about 91% of them singletons. The data belong to a study of Ad26.COV2.S vaccination and SARS-CoV-2 variants. The study's findings and limits: Analyses of TCR breadth and depth may have underestimated total T cell responses. The authors reported substantial breadth in spike-specific CD8+ and CD4+ T cell responses after vaccination. For non-spike TCRs, breadth in vaccine recipients resembled that in placebo recipients.

This clonotype originated in a human donor who had recovered from COVID-19. The sequencing here drew on peripheral blood, taken after recovery from COVID-19.

This CDR3 is CASRFGGVKNTEAFF. The CDR3 DNA reads as TGTGCCAGCAGGTTCGGGGGCGTTAAGAACACTGAAGCTTTCTTT. V usage is TRBV3-1 (or the pseudogene TRBV3-2) and J usage is TRBJ1-1; tentative D call: TRBD1 (6 bases). Trimming took off 6 bases at V and 1 base at J, with 15 bases between the two ends. The CDR3 length is 15 residues. CDR1 is LGHDT, CDR2 YNNKEL, per germline (reference sequence).